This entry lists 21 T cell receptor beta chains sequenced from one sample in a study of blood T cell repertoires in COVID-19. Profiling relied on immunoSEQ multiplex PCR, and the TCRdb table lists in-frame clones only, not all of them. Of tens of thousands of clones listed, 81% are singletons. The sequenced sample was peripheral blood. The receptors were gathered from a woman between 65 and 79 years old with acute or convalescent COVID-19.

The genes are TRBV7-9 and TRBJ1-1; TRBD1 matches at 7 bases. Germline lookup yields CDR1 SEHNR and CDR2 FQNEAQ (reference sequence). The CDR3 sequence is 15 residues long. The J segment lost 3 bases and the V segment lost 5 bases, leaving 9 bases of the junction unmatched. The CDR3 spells CASSVETGTYTEAFF. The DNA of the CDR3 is TGTGCCAGCAGCGTAGAGACAGGGACCTACACTGAAGCTTTCTTT.

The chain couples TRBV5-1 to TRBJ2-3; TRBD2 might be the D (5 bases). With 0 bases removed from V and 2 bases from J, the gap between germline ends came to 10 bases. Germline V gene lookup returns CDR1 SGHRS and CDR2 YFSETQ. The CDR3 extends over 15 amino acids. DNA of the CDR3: TGCGCCAGCAGCTTGGAGGATCGGGACACAGATACGCAGTATTTT. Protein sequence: CASSLEDRDTDTQYF.

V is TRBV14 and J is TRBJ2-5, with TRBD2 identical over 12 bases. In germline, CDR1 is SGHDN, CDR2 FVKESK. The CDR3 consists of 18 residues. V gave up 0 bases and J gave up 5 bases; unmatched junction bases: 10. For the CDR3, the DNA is TGTGCCAGCAGCCAAGATCGACTAGCGGGGGCGGGGGTCGAGACCCAGTACTTC. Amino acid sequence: CASSQDRLAGAGVETQYF. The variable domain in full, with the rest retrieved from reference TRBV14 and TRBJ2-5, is EAGVTQFPSHSVIEKGQTVTLRCDPISGHDNLYWYRRVMGKEIKFLLHFVKESKQDESGMPNNRFLAERTGGTYSTLKVQPAELEDSGVYFCASSQDRLAGAGVETQYFGPGTRLLVL.

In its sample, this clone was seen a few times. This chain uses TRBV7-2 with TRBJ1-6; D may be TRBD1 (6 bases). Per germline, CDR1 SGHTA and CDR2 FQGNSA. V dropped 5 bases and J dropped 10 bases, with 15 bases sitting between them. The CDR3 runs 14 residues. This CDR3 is CASSPGQFQSPLHF. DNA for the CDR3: TGTGCCAGCAGCCCCGGACAGTTCCAATCACCCCTCCACTTT.

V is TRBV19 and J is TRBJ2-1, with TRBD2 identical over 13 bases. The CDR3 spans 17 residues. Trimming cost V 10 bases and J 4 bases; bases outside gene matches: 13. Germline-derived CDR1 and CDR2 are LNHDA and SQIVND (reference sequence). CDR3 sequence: CATKGTSGTTPYNEQFF. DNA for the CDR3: TGTGCCACCAAAGGGACTAGCGGGACGACGCCTTACAATGAGCAGTTCTTC.

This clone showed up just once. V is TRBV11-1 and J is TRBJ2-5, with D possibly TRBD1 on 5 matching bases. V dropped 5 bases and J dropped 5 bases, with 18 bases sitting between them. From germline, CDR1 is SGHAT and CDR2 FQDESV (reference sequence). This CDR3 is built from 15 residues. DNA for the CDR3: TGTGCCAGCAGCCCCCGTCAGCAGGGTCCCGAGACCCAGTACTTC. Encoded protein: CASSPRQQGPETQYF. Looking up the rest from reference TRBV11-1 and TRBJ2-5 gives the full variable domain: EAEVAQSPRYKITEKSQAVAFWCDPISGHATLYWYRQILGQGPELLVQFQDESVVDDSQLPKDRFSAERLKGVDSTLKIQPAELGDSAMYLCASSPRQQGPETQYFGPGTRLLVL.

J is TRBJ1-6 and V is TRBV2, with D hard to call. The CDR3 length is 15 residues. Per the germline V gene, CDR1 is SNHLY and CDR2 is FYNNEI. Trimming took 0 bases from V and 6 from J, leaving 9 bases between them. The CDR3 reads CASSEAGGSNSPLHF. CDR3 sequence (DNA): TGTGCCAGCAGTGAAGCCGGAGGAAGTAATTCACCCCTCCACTTT.

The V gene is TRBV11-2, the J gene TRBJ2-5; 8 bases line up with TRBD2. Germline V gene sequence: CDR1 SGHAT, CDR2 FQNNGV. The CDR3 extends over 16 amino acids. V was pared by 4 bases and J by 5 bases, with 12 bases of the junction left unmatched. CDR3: CASSSGGTRVAETQYF. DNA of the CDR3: TGTGCCAGCAGCTCCGGGGGGACTAGAGTTGCGGAGACCCAGTACTTC.

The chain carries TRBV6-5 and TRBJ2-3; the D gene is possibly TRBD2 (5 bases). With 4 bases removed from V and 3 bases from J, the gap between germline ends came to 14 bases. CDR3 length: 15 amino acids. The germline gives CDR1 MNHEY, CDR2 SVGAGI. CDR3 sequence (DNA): TGTGCCAGCAGTTTTGAGGGCGCAAAGACAGATACGCAGTATTTT. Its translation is CASSFEGAKTDTQYF.

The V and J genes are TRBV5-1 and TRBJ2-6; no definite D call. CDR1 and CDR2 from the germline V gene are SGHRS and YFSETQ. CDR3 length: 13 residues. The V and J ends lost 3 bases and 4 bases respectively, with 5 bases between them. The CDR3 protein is CASSSQGANVLTF. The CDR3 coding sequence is TGCGCCAGCAGCTCCCAGGGGGCCAACGTCCTGACTTTC.

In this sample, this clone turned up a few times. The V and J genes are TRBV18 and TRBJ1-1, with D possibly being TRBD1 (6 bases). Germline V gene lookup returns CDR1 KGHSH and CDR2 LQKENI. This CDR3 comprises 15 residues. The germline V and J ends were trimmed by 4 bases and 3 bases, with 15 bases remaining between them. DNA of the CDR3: TGTGCCAGCTCACTTCAACAGGGAGTGCACACTGAAGCTTTCTTT. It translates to CASSLQQGVHTEAFF.

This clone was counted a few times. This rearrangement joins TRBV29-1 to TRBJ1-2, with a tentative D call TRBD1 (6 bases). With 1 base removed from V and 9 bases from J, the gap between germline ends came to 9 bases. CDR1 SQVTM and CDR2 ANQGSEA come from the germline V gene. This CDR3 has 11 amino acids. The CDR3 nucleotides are TGCAGCGTTGAAGCAGGGGTGAGCTACACCTTC. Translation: CSVEAGVSYTF.

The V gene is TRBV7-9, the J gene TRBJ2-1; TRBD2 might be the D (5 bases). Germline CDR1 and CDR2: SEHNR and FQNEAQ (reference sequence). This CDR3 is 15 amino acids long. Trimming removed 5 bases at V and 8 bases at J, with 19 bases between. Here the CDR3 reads CASSDRDILRDEQFF. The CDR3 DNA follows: TGTGCCAGCAGCGACCGGGATATACTTCGGGATGAGCAGTTCTTC. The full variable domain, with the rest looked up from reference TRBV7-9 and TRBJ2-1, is DTGVSQNPRHKITKRGQNVTFRCDPISEHNRLYWYRQTLGQGPEFLTYFQNEAQLEKSRLLSDRFSAERPKGSFSTLEIQRTEQGDSAMYLCASSDRDILRDEQFFGPGTRLTVL.

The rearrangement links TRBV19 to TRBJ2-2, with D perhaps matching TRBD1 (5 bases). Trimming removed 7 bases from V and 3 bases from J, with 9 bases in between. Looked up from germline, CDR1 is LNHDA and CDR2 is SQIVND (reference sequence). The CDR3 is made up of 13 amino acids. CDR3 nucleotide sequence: TGTGCCAGTACCAGGGCTGACACCGGGGAGCTGTTTTTT. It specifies CASTRADTGELFF.

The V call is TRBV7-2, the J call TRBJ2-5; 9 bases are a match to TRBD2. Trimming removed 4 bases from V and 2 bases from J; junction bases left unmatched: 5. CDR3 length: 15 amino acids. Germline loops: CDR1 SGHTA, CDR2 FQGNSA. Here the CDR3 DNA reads TGTGCCAGCAGCTCGGCTAGCGGGGTACAAGAGACCCAGTACTTC. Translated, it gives CASSSASGVQETQYF.

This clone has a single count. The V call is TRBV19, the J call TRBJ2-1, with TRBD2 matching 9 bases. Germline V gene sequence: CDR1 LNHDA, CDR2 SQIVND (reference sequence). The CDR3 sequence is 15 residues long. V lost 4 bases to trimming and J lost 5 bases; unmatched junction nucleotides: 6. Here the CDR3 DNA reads TGTGCCAGTAGTACCTTTAGCGGGAGCCACAATGAGCAGTTCTTC. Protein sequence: CASSTFSGSHNEQFF.

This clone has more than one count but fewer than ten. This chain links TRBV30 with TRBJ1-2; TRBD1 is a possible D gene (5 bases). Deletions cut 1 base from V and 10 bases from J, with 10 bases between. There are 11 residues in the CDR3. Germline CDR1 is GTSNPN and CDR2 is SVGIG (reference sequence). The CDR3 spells CAWSEGESYTF. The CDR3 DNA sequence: TGTGCCTGGAGTGAAGGGGAATCCTACACCTTC.

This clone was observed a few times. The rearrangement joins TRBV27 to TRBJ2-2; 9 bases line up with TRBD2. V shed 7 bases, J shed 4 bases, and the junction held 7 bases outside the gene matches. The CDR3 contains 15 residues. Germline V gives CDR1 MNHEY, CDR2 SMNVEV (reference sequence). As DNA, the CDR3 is TGTGCCAGCACCAGCACACTAGCGGGCACCGGGGAGCTGTTTTTT. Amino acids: CASTSTLAGTGELFF.

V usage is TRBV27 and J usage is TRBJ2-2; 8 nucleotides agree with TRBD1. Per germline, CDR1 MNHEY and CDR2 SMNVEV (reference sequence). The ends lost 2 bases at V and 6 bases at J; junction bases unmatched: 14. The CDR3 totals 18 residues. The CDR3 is CASSLDNTGQGIAGELFF. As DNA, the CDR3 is TGTGCCAGCAGTTTAGACAACACCGGACAGGGAATCGCCGGGGAGCTGTTTTTT.

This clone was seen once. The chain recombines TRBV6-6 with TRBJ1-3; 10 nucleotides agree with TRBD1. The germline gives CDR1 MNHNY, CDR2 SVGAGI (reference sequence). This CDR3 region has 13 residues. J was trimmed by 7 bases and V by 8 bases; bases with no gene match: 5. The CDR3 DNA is TGTGCCAGCGGACGGACAGGGGGGAACACCATATATTTT. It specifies CASGRTGGNTIYF.

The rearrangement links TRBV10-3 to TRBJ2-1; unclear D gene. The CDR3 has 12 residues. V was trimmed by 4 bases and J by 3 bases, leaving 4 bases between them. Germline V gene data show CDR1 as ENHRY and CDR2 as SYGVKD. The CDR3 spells CAISGGYNEQFF. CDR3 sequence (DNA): TGTGCCATCAGTGGAGGCTACAATGAGCAGTTCTTC.